This record looks at one T cell receptor (beta chain) sequence and its context. Sequenced by immunoSEQ multiplex PCR; TCRdb stores in-frame clones only, minus some. Of around 70,000 clones listed, roughly 78% are singletons. The data are from a study of OX40 agonist ivuxolimab in advanced cancers. About the research overall: Patients were given ivuxolimab, an antibody that agonizes OX40 (CD134). One hepatocellular carcinoma and two cutaneous melanoma patients partially responded.

The CDR3 is 13 residues long. V lost 4 bases and J lost 5, with 8 bases in between. In germline, CDR1 is SGHVS, CDR2 FNYEAQ. Excluded were patients having autoimmune disease history or systemic immunosuppression. Sample: CD4+ or CD8+ T cells sorted from blood, taken in a trial of the OX40 agonist ivuxolimab. V is TRBV7-6 and J is TRBJ2-2; D is ambiguous. The receptor's source is an adult with an advanced solid tumor such as melanoma, head and neck, liver or kidney cancer. This CDR3 is CASSSSVTGELFF. Written as DNA, the CDR3 is TGTGCCAGCAGCTCATCGGTTACCGGGGAGCTGTTTTTT.